The 23 T cell receptor beta chains in this list originate from one sample, sequenced in a study of blood T cell repertoires in COVID-19. TCRdb keeps only in-frame clones here, not all; method: immunoSEQ multiplex PCR. The sample includes 280,000 or so clones, about 91% of them seen just once. The material sequenced was peripheral blood. Receptors originate from a woman aged 55-70 years with acute or convalescent COVID-19.

The chain links TRBV7-3 to TRBJ2-3; 10 bases agree with TRBD2. Per the germline V gene, CDR1 is SGHTA and CDR2 is FQGTGA. CDR3 length: 17 residues. The V gene end was trimmed by 1 base and the J gene end by 1 base; junction bases not matched to a gene: 5. DNA of the CDR3: TGTGCCAGCAGCTTAATTGGTCTAGCGGGAGGCACAGATACGCAGTATTTT. Its protein product is CASSLIGLAGGTDTQYF.

The rearrangement uses TRBV18 and TRBJ1-6, with a possible D match to TRBD1 (5 bases). The CDR3 runs to 20 residues. CDR1 and CDR2 from the germline V gene are KGHSH and LQKENI. The V end was cut by 3 bases, the J end by 0 bases, with 21 bases between. The DNA of the CDR3 is TGTGCCAGCTCACCGTGGGAGGTCGGGGCCTGGAGCTCCTATAATTCACCCCTCCACTTT. Translating gives CASSPWEVGAWSSYNSPLHF.

The chain is built from TRBV15 and TRBJ2-6; no firm D call. The CDR3 has 15 residues. Germline loops: CDR1 LNHNV, CDR2 YYDKDF (reference sequence). V was shortened by 2 bases and J by 2 bases, with 7 bases between the two germline ends. As DNA, the CDR3 is TGTGCCACCAGCAGACCCCCCACTGGGGCCAACGTCCTGACTTTC. Translating gives CATSRPPTGANVLTF.

The chain recombines TRBV28 with TRBJ1-2; D call uncertain. This CDR3 has 14 amino acids. Germline V gene lookup returns CDR1 MDHEN and CDR2 SYDVKM. The V end lost 7 bases, the J end lost 5 bases, and 17 bases lay between the germline ends. The chain's CDR3 is CASTLTPGFYGYTF. The CDR3, as DNA: TGTGCCAGCACCCTTACCCCAGGCTTTTATGGCTACACCTTC.

The chain couples TRBV3-1 (or the pseudogene TRBV3-2) to TRBJ2-5, with TRBD2 matching 10 bases. The CDR3 is 15 residues long. Germline V gene sequence: CDR1 LGHDT, CDR2 YNNKEL (reference sequence). V lost 3 bases, J lost 5 bases, and 6 bases stayed unmatched. DNA of the CDR3: TGTGCCAGCAGCCAGGCGGGAGCGGGGGGGGAGACCCAGTACTTC. Translated: CASSQAGAGGETQYF.

The chain is built from TRBV12-3 or TRBV12-4 and TRBJ2-3, with 7 bases matching TRBD2. The J segment lost 8 bases and the V segment lost 3 bases, leaving 5 bases of the junction unmatched. The CDR3 has 13 residues. In nucleotides, the CDR3 is TGTGCCAGCAGTTTCACTGGGGAGGGTACGCAGTATTTT. Translation gives CASSFTGEGTQYF.

The V gene is TRBV5-5, the J gene TRBJ2-4; 9 nucleotides agree with TRBD1. Germline V gene sequence: CDR1 SGHKS, CDR2 YYEKEE (reference sequence). With 0 bases clipped from V and 4 bases from J, the junction kept 8 bases outside the gene matches. This CDR3 spans 17 amino acids. DNA for the CDR3: TGTGCCAGCAGCTTGGCCGTTTTGGGGACAGGGAAAAACATTCAGTACTTC. Translating gives CASSLAVLGTGKNIQYF.

The chain combines TRBV3-1 (or the pseudogene TRBV3-2) with TRBJ2-7; 9 bases align to TRBD1. J gave up 0 bases and V 6 bases, and 6 bases lay outside the gene matches. CDR1 LGHDT and CDR2 YNNKEL come from the germline V gene (reference sequence). The CDR3 sequence is 15 residues long. The CDR3 sequence: CASRKDRGPSYEQYF. CDR3 in DNA: TGTGCCAGCAGAAAGGACAGGGGCCCCTCCTACGAGCAGTACTTC.

The V and J genes are TRBV3-1 (or the pseudogene TRBV3-2) and TRBJ1-2; tentatively, D is TRBD1 (5 bases). Germline loops: CDR1 LGHDT, CDR2 YNNKEL (reference sequence). CDR3 length: 13 residues. Trimming pared 4 bases from V and 1 base from J, leaving 7 bases between. In nucleotides, the CDR3 is TGTGCCAGCAGCCGACAGAATAACTATGGCTACACCTTC. It translates to CASSRQNNYGYTF.

The rearrangement links TRBV5-1 to TRBJ1-1; D might be TRBD1 (5 bases). Germline CDR1 reads SGHRS; CDR2 reads YFSETQ. The CDR3 is 15 amino acids. V was trimmed by 4 bases and J by 0 bases, leaving 13 bases between them. The CDR3: CASSPVGHLNTEAFF. CDR3 coding DNA: TGCGCCAGCAGCCCCGTCGGACATTTGAACACTGAAGCTTTCTTT.

This chain uses TRBV14 with TRBJ2-1; 9 bases match TRBD2. CDR1 SGHDN and CDR2 FVKESK come from the germline V gene. The CDR3 is 15 amino acids. V lost 1 base to trimming and J lost 6 bases; unmatched junction nucleotides: 4. The CDR3 loop is CASSQASGGFNEQFF. The CDR3 coding sequence is TGTGCCAGCAGCCAAGCCAGCGGGGGGTTCAATGAGCAGTTCTTC.

The rearrangement uses TRBV7-9 and TRBJ2-6; D is unclear. The V gene lost 2 bases and the J gene lost 4 bases, with 9 bases spanning the gap. The CDR3 sequence is 15 residues long. CDR1 is SEHNR and CDR2 is FQNEAQ in the germline V gene (reference sequence). CDR3 in DNA: TGTGCCAGCAGCTTATTCGTCCCCGGGGCCAACGTCCTGACTTTC. It is translated as CASSLFVPGANVLTF.

This rearrangement joins TRBV29-1 to TRBJ2-1; 11 bases line up with TRBD2. J was trimmed by 4 bases and V by 0 bases; bases with no gene match: 2. The germline V gene has CDR1 SQVTM and CDR2 ANQGSEA. The CDR3 has 15 amino acids. CDR3 bases: TGCAGCGTTGAAGACCCTAGCGGGAGGTACAATGAGCAGTTCTTC. Amino acid sequence: CSVEDPSGRYNEQFF.

V usage is TRBV28 and J usage is TRBJ1-5; weak D call: TRBD1 (5 bases). From germline, CDR1 is MDHEN and CDR2 SYDVKM. This CDR3 spans 14 amino acids. V was trimmed by 4 bases and J by 2 bases, leaving 9 bases between them. The CDR3 loop is CASSWGVGNQPQHF. CDR3 sequence (DNA): TGTGCCAGCAGTTGGGGGGTAGGCAATCAGCCCCAGCATTTT.

Turning to this clone: The junction differs from germline at one of its ends, possibly a read error. The chain carries TRBV28 and TRBJ1-4, with 8 nucleotides matching TRBD1. In germline, CDR1 is MDHEN, CDR2 SYDVKM. CDR3 length equals 14 residues. The DNA for the CDR3 is TGTGCCAGCAGTTTATCCTCCCGACCGGGACAGGCAGTTTTT. Translating it yields CASSLSSRPGQAVF.

The CDR3 protein is CASSPLQGAGELFF. CDR3 coding DNA: TGTGCCAGCAGCCCCCTACAGGGGGCCGGGGAGCTGTTTTTT. V usage is TRBV3-1 (or the pseudogene TRBV3-2) and J usage is TRBJ2-2, with 8 bases that match TRBD1. V dropped 4 bases and J dropped 6; count of bases not matched to a gene: 4. This CDR3 region has 14 residues. From germline, CDR1 is LGHDT and CDR2 YNNKEL (reference sequence).

The rearrangement links TRBV6-4 to TRBJ1-1, with D unclear. The CDR3 is 13 residues long. V dropped 8 bases and J dropped 3 bases, with 13 bases sitting between them. The germline V gene has CDR1 MRHNA and CDR2 SNTAGT. CDR3 bases: TGTGCCAGCGGGGAGGGAAGGGACACTGAAGCTTTCTTT. Translating it yields CASGEGRDTEAFF.

The chain couples TRBV9 to TRBJ1-4; D possibly corresponds to TRBD1 (6 bases). The V and J ends lost 0 bases and 8 bases respectively, with 14 bases between them. From germline, CDR1 is SGDLS and CDR2 YYNGEE. The CDR3 is made up of 15 amino acids. CDR3 DNA sequence: TGTGCCAGCAGCGTAGGGGGGCAGGGAAGGGAAAAACTGTTTTTT. Translation: CASSVGGQGREKLFF.

The chain recombines TRBV6-5 with TRBJ1-1, with D unresolved. The CDR3 has 13 residues. The germline V gene has CDR1 MNHEY and CDR2 SVGAGI. Trimming pared 0 bases from V and 4 bases from J, leaving 6 bases between. CDR3 amino acids: CASSYSVGTEAFF. The CDR3 coding sequence is TGTGCCAGCAGTTACTCGGTCGGCACTGAAGCTTTCTTT.

The chain recombines TRBV6-2 or TRBV6-3 with TRBJ1-5; D possibly corresponds to TRBD1 (6 bases). The CDR3 is made up of 14 amino acids. Germline-derived CDR1 and CDR2 are MNHEY and SVGEGT. V lost 4 bases to trimming and J lost 6 bases, with 13 bases between them. As DNA, the CDR3 is TGTGCCAGCAGTTCGGACAGTAGGAGTCAGCCCCAGCATTTT. As protein: CASSSDSRSQPQHF.

This chain connects TRBV2 to TRBJ1-2; TRBD1 might be the D (6 bases). Trimming pared 3 bases from V and 8 bases from J, leaving 19 bases between. CDR1 SNHLY and CDR2 FYNNEI come from the germline V gene. This CDR3 is built from 15 residues. CDR3: CASSEVPQGDRGYTF. CDR3 coding DNA: TGTGCCAGCAGTGAGGTACCACAGGGAGATCGAGGCTACACCTTC.

The chain employs TRBV7-2 and TRBJ1-5; 8 bases map to TRBD1. The germline CDR1 and CDR2 sequences are SGHTA and FQGNSA. V was pared by 4 bases and J by 4 bases, with 6 bases of the junction left unmatched. This CDR3 region has 15 residues. The CDR3 nucleotides are TGTGCCAGCAGCTACGGACAGGGCGCAAATCAGCCCCAGCATTTT. Translating gives CASSYGQGANQPQHF.

The rearrangement links TRBV9 to TRBJ2-3, with D perhaps matching TRBD1 (5 bases). Germline lookup yields CDR1 SGDLS and CDR2 YYNGEE. The CDR3 sequence is 15 residues long. The V end was cut by 4 bases, the J end by 4 bases, with 16 bases between. The CDR3 coding sequence is TGTGCCAGCAGCCTCATGGGCAGGGTGGCAGATACGCAGTATTTT. Translated: CASSLMGRVADTQYF.